This T cell receptor beta chain was obtained from a study of Graves' ophthalmopathy and Graves' hyperthyroidism. For repertoire sequencing, the TCR beta CDR3 regions were amplified from RNA transcripts. An initial RT-PCR round employing HTBI primers preceded a second-round multiplex PCR. TCRdb recomputed calls from the multiplex PCR reads with MiXCR, one row per CDR3 protein. The table lists under 350,000 distinct CDR3 sequences, under 20% of them singletons. The CDR3 is made up of 16 amino acids. Germline CDR1 reads LGHDT; CDR2 reads YNNKEL (reference sequence). J lost 5 bases, V lost 4 bases, and 12 bases had no gene match. This clonotype was recorded at least ten times.

The chain uses TRBV3-1 and TRBJ2-5; 8 bases are shared with TRBD2. The origin of this receptor is an adult man with Graves' ophthalmopathy. The specimen sequenced was peripheral blood. The CDR3 loop reads CASSRTSGLGKETQYF. DNA of the CDR3: TGTGCCAGCAGCCGCACTAGCGGCCTGGGGAAGGAGACCCAGTACTTC.